This TCR beta chain was obtained from a study of radiation and T cells in renal cell carcinoma. As to time point: blood 4 weeks post-SBRT, at nephrectomy. The treatment is: 15 Gy SBRT to primary tumor, nephrectomy 4 weeks later. Nephrectomy followed 15 Gy stereotactic body radiation by 4 weeks. Serial blood draws occurred at baseline and 2 and 4 weeks post-SBRT. This renal cell carcinoma was of the clear cell type. Broader study findings: In blood, top tumor clones expanded by 2 weeks, shrinking by 4.

CDR3 size: 15 residues. Germline V CDR1 and CDR2: MNHNS, SASEGT. The V end lost 2 bases, the J end lost 2 bases, and 13 bases lay between the germline ends. A word on this clone: Its antigen is as yet unknown.

Only in-frame clones appear in the TCRdb table, and some are missing; sequencing was by immunoSEQ multiplex PCR. The sample has around 140,000 clones, approximately 86% seen once. The genes are TRBV6-1 and TRBJ2-7; TRBD1 is a possible D gene (6 bases). The TCR was taken from a woman aged 50 to 60 with renal cell carcinoma. Sequenced here: blood, sampled from a patient whose treatment included radiotherapy and nephrectomy. This CDR3 is CASSERTATTYEQYF. Written as DNA, the CDR3 is TGTGCCAGCAGTGAAAGGACAGCAACTACCTACGAGCAGTACTTC.